The clone carrying this T cell receptor beta chain turned up a few times. Its antigen is as yet unknown. These data are taken from a study of blood T cells in healthy people across ages. About the study: Template switching retrieved approximately one barcoded beta molecule for each two T cells.

Per sample, extraction of total RNA gave at least 6 micrograms in every case. Germline V lookup: CDR1 SQVTM, CDR2 ANQGSEA. The J segment lost 0 bases and the V segment lost 1 base, leaving 9 bases of the junction unmatched. The CDR3 is 17 amino acids. Then a second PCR, running about 7 to 11 cycles, was carried out with a sample-barcoded 5' primer and a J-beta primer mix. TCRdb passed the 5' RACE reads through MiXCR, listing each CDR3 protein once. The profile shows about 1.4 million distinct CDR3 sequences, 45% to 70% of them singletons. Overall study findings and caveats: Roughly linear age-related decline in beta diversity appeared, significant by age about 40.

V is TRBV29-1 and J is TRBJ2-3, with 8 bases matching TRBD1. Sequenced sample: blood. The sequence was obtained from a man aged 18-30 years in good health. CDR3 sequence (DNA): TGCAGCGTTGAAGGGGACTGGACAGGGTGGAGCACAGATACGCAGTATTTT. Translating it yields CSVEGDWTGWSTDTQYF.